The entry below describes one TCR beta chain. The target antigen is unknown. Sequencing was designed to attain a depth spanning 1 in 200,000 to 1 in 1 million T cells. Clones were sequenced by immunoSEQ multiplex PCR, and TCRdb holds only the in-frame ones, with some missing. The table includes 90,000 to 150,000 clones, roughly 57% detected once. The data stem from a study of cytotoxic CD8 clonotypes in ibrutinib-treated CLL. Background on the study: The average sample held roughly 250,000 productive templates and approximately 93,000 productive rearrangements.

CDR3 length: 13 residues. The V gene's germline CDR1 is SGHDT and CDR2 YYEEEE. Between the trimmed V and J ends, which lost 5 bases and 5 bases, there was a span of 13 bases. General study points: Clonality went higher at ibrutinib response and then dropped back toward baseline at progression.

The sequence was obtained from a human donor with chronic lymphocytic leukemia. Here the sequenced sample was PBMCs, taken after 24 months of ibrutinib treatment. This chain joins TRBV5-6 and TRBJ1-1; D is undetermined. This CDR3 is CASSWRGQTEAFF. In DNA form, the CDR3 reads TGTGCCAGCAGTTGGCGAGGGCAGACTGAAGCTTTCTTT.